This T cell receptor beta chain was documented in a study of blood T cell repertoires in COVID-19. Study-level background: T cells, B-cell-depleted T cells, or PBMCs provided the cDNA or gDNA that served as material.

Methods used by the authors: Quantification of nucleated cells was approximated via reference gene primer amplification. Data came from immunoSEQ multiplex PCR; TCRdb stores just in-frame clones and leaves some out. The V and J calls and clone size were taken over from that table, and D and trimming were inferred from the DNA. This table has fewer than 500,000 clones, around 89% appearing once. The germline V and J ends were trimmed by 0 bases and 7 bases, with 12 bases remaining between them. Germline V CDR1 and CDR2: GTSNPN, SVGIG (reference sequence). The CDR3 contains 13 residues. Sequencing was performed on peripheral blood. This sequence joins TRBV30 and TRBJ1-2; D gene ambiguous. This receptor was obtained from a woman under 40 with acute or convalescent COVID-19. The CDR3 DNA sequence: TGTGCCTGGAGTGTAGGAGGTGGAGGTGGCTACACCTTC. It encodes CAWSVGGGGGYTF.